This T cell receptor beta chain appears in the sequencing data of a study of a mutant IDH1 vaccine in newly diagnosed glioma. In the study overall: Therapy received beforehand was radiotherapy, temozolomide, or both, with most patients given both.

Generated by immunoSEQ multiplex PCR, the TCRdb table keeps only in-frame clones and is missing some. This sample has about 66,000 clones; 80% to 90% occur once, and the top ten carry 2.9%. This clone was seen a single time. Its antigen is as yet unknown. Time point specified: baseline, week 1 (first vaccination visit). Described treatment: pre-vaccination baseline after standard-of-care therapy. Findings and caveats of the study: Pseudoprogression appeared unlinked to shifts in leading peripheral T cell clonotypes.

The CDR3 extends over 16 amino acids. Trimming took 1 base from V and 0 from J, leaving 10 bases between them. Germline CDR1 LNHDA, CDR2 SQIVND (reference sequence). The sequenced sample was PBMCs, obtained from a glioma patient treated with radiotherapy, temozolomide or both. The chain has TRBV19 and TRBJ1-5; D is undetermined. The TCR was taken from a man aged 30 to 45 with glioma. The CDR3 here is CASSIGFAVSNQPQHF. The CDR3 DNA is TGTGCCAGTAGTATAGGTTTCGCAGTTAGCAATCAGCCCCAGCATTTT. Variable domain in full (rest from reference TRBV19 and TRBJ1-5): DGGITQSPKYLFRKEGQNVTLSCEQNLNHDAMYWYRQDPGQGLRLIYYSQIVNDFQKGDIAEGYSVSREKKESFPLTVTSAQKNPTAFYLCASSIGFAVSNQPQHFGDGTRLSIL.